This TCR beta chain was found in a study of PD-L1 blockade in urothelial cancer. Whole-study context: Between 0 and 3 chemotherapy regimens preceded treatment for each patient.

Germline V gene lookup returns CDR1 SEHNR and CDR2 FQNEAQ (reference sequence). V trimming: 8 bases; J trimming: 8 bases; junction bases outside the gene matches: 6. The CDR3 is 13 amino acids. General study findings and limits: Pretreatment TCR clonality in blood, when below the median, was predictive of better survival.

Generated by immunoSEQ multiplex PCR, the TCRdb table keeps only in-frame clones and is missing some. The sample shows tens of thousands of clones, 84% of them seen only once. A word on this clone: Its matching antigen is unknown.

Time point indicated: pretreatment peripheral blood. Each patient presented with locally advanced or metastatic urothelial carcinoma. This TCR came from a man in his 60s with urothelial cancer. This specimen consisted of PBMCs, obtained around atezolizumab (anti-PD-L1) treatment. The chain recombines TRBV7-9 with TRBJ1-6; 7 bases are shared with TRBD1. CDR3 nucleotides: TGTGCCAGCGGTAGACAGGGATATTCACCCCTCCACTTT. Encoded protein: CASGRQGYSPLHF.